This T cell receptor (beta chain) was captured in a study of blood T cell repertoires in COVID-19 (TCRdb year 2020). For context, the study as a whole: Samples covering the acute and convalescent phases of COVID-19 were provided by collaborators in the United States, Italy and Spain. The sample metadata nearly always contained a de-identified subject ID, COVID-19 status, age in years and sex. Subjects who had been exposed to COVID-19, were actively infected with it, or had recovered from it provided the deeply sampled blood TCRbeta repertoires that made up the dataset. The samples were drawn from two sources: the first 160 participants of the ongoing ImmuneRACE study, and over 950 subjects contributed by 6 global collaborators. The prospective study material was composed of cDNA or gDNA derived from T cells, B-cell-depleted T cells, or PBMCs. The repertoires were released in a freely available public database intended as a resource for research on the immune response to SARS-CoV-2. Where available, HLA class I and class II types were taken from metadata supplied by the sample provider and were not determined by assay-based typing. Paper-wide results and their limitations: How much clinical and demographic metadata was included differed by source and by participant, and the metadata was provided uncurated.

Details on this clone: Its binding antigen is unknown. There are no base qualities to consult, and no much larger clone falls within one base.

TCRbeta CDR3 regions were amplified from genomic DNA using the immunoSEQ Assay, a bias-controlled multiplex PCR. The study's own analysis went as follows. Within the assay, amplification of reference gene primers was used to estimate how many nucleated cells each sample contained. To quantify the absolute abundance of each unique TCRbeta CDR3 rearrangement, sequence reads were collapsed and filtered. Productive Simpson clonality was computed per sample as the square root of Simpson's diversity index over productive rearrangements. TCRdb took this table from immuneACCESS and kept in-frame rearrangements with V and J called. Such tables lack part of the clones; where checked against another copy, unresolved V genes explain under half of the gap, and the rest is unexplained. From that table come the V and J calls and clone size; the DNA was used to work out D and trimming. In this sample the table shows more than 250,000 clones, approximately 86% of which occur a single time. The ten most abundant clones make up about 2.7% of the sample.

Participants in the prospective study were enrolled through a virtual design, were aged about 18 to 100 years, and lived in some 24 United States geographic areas. In the prospective study, participants were assigned to cohorts based on the clinical history participants reported in a screening survey and a study questionnaire. For ImmuneRACE Cohort 3, a participant was defined as recovered based on two consecutive negative NP/OP PCR tests, clearance by a healthcare professional, or resolution of symptoms. In the prospective study, mobile phlebotomists collected whole blood, serum and a nasopharyngeal or oropharyngeal swab from each participant. Participants in the prospective study had the option to provide additional blood draws and questionnaires over a roughly two-month period. Before DNA extraction, blood samples from the prospective study were shipped at room temperature or frozen. The specimen was PBMCs or T cells enriched from blood (not recorded which). This TCR derives from a woman aged 18-29 years who had recovered from COVID-19.

The CDR3: CAWSPIATSFHEQYF. At the DNA level, the sequence is TGTGCCTGGAGTCCCATCGCGACTAGTTTTCACGAGCAGTACTTC. The chain joins TRBV30 to TRBJ2-7; possibly the D gene is TRBD2, per 6 matching bases. V loses 2 bases of germline sequence and J loses 5 bases, and the interval between the two ends is 19 bases. The CDR3 spans 15 residues, from the cysteine through the phenylalanine. Only CDR3 DNA remains: 45 bases, in frame from the first base. CDR1 GTSNPN and CDR2 SVGIG are derived from the germline V gene (reference sequence). The variable domain in full, with residues beyond the CDR3 obtained from the reference TRBV30 and TRBJ2-7 genes, is SQTIHQWPATLVQPVGSPLSLECTVEGTSNPNLYWYRQAAGRGLQLLFYSVGIGQISSEVPQNLSASRPQDRQFILSSKKLLLSDSGFYLCAWSPIATSFHEQYFGPGTRLTVT.